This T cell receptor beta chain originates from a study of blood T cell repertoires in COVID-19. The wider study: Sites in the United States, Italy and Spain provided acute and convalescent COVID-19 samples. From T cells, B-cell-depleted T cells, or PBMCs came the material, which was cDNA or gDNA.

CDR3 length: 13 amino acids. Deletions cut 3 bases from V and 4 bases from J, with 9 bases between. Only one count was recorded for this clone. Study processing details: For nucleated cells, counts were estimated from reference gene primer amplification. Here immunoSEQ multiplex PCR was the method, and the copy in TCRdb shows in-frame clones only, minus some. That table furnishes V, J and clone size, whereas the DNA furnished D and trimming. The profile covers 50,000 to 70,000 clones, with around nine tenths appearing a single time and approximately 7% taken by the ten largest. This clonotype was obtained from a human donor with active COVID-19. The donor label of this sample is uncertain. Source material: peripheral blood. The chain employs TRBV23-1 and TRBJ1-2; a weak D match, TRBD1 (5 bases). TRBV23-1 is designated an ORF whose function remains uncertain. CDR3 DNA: TGCGCCAGCAGTCAGGAGGGGACCTATGGCTACACCTTC. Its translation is CASSQEGTYGYTF.